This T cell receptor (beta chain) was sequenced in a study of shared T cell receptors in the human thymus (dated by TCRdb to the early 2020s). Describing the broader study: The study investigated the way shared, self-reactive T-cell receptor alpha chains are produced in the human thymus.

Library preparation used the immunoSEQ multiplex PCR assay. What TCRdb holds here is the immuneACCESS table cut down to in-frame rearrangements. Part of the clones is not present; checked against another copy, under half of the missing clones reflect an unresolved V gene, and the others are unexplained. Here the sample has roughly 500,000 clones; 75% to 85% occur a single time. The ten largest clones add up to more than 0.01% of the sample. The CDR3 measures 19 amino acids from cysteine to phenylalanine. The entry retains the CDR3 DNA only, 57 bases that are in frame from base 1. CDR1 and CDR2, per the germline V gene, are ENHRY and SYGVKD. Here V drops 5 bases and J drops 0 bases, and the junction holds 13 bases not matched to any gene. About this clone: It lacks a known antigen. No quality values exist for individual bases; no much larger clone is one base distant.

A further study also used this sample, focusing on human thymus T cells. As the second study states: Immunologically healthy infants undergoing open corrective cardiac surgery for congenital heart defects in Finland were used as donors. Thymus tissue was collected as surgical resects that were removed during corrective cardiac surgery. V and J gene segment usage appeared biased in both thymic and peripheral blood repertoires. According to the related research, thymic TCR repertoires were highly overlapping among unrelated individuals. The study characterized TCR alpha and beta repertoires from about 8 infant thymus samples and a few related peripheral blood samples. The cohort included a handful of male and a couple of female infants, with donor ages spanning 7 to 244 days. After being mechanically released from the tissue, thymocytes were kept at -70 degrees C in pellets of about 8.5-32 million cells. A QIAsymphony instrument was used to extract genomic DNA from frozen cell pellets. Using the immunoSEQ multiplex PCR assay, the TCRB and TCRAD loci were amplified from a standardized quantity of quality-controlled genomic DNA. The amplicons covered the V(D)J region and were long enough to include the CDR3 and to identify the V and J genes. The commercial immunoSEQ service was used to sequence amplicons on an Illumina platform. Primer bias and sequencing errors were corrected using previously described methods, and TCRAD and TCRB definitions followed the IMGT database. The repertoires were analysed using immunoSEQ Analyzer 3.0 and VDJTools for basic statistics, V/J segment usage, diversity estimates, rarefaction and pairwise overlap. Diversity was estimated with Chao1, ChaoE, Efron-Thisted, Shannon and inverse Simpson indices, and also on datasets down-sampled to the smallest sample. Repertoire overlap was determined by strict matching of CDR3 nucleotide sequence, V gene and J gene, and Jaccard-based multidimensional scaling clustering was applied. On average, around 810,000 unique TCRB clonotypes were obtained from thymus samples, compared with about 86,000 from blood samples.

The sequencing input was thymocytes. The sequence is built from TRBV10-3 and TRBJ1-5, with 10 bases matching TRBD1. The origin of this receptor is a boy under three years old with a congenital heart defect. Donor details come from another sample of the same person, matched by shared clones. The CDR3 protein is CAISKTGTGVPYSNQPQHF. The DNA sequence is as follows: TGTGCCATCAGTAAGACCGGGACAGGGGTCCCTTATAGCAATCAGCCCCAGCATTTT.